This TCR beta chain was documented in a study of blood T cells in healthy people across ages. Findings of the study overall: Across samples, TCR beta diversity tracked strongly with naive T cell percentage. From one million sequenced T cells, diversity estimates were lower bounds.

Primed by a sample-barcoded 5' primer and a J-beta primer mix, a second PCR proceeded for about 7 to 11 cycles. MiXCR was run by TCRdb on the 5' RACE reads, yielding one entry per CDR3 protein. The table shows fewer than 600,000 distinct CDR3 sequences, with about a quarter occurring only once. Per sample, extraction of total RNA gave at least 5 micrograms in every case. V shed 0 bases and J shed 5 bases, with 10 bases lying between them. The germline V gene encodes CDR1 SGHDT and CDR2 YYEEEE. This CDR3 spans 14 amino acids. This clonotype was counted between two and nine times. Its antigen is undetermined. The same specimen was also included in a second study, on T cells of mothers and their children. That source adds: Barcodes and 2-4 random nucleotides were added by M1S in the second PCR.

The source material was blood. The TCR was taken from a boy aged 2 to 10 in good health. V and J are TRBV5-6 and TRBJ2-3; perhaps TRBD1 as D (6 bases). The CDR3 sequence: CASSLVRGEDTQYF. The CDR3 coding sequence is TGTGCCAGCAGCTTGGTCAGGGGCGAAGATACGCAGTATTTT.